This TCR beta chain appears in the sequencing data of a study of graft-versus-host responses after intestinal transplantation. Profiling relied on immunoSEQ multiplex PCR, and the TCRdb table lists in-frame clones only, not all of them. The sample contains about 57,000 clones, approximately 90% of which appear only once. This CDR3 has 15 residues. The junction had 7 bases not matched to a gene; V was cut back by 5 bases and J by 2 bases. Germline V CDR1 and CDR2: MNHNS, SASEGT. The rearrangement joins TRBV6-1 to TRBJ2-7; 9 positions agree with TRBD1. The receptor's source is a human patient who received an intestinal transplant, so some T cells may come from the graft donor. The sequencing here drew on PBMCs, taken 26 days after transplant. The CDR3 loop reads CASSPRTGEPYEQYV. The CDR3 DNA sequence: TGTGCCAGCAGTCCAAGGACAGGGGAACCCTACGAGCAGTACGTC.